The 10 T cell receptor beta chains in this list originate from one sample, sequenced in a study of monozygotic twins with cystic fibrosis. Measured with immunoSEQ multiplex PCR; TCRdb has only the in-frame clones, and not every one. This table holds about 35,000 clones, roughly three fifths found once. The sequenced sample consisted of blood. These receptors were obtained from a girl aged 5 to 17 with cystic fibrosis.

The chain couples TRBV15 to TRBJ2-7; perhaps TRBD2 as D (6 bases). Germline lookup yields CDR1 LNHNV and CDR2 YYDKDF (reference sequence). The CDR3 is made up of 15 amino acids. V dropped 1 base and J dropped 5 bases, with 15 bases sitting between them. CDR3 residues: CATSRVGRSIDEQYF. The CDR3 DNA sequence: TGTGCCACCAGCAGAGTGGGGAGGTCGATAGACGAGCAGTACTTC.

This chain uses TRBV25-1 with TRBJ1-3; tentatively, D is TRBD1 (5 bases). This CDR3 spans 14 amino acids. Trimming left V 5 bases short and J 0 bases short, with 8 bases between. Germline values: CDR1 MGHDK, CDR2 SYGVNS. The CDR3 DNA follows: TGTGCCAGCAGTCGGGGGGGCTCTGGAAACACCATATATTTT. It codes for CASSRGGSGNTIYF.

This clone came up once. The chain recombines TRBV9 with TRBJ2-3, with TRBD2 matching 16 bases. V trimming: 3 bases; J trimming: 9 bases; junction bases outside the gene matches: 7. The CDR3 is 16 amino acids. Germline V CDR1 and CDR2: SGDLS, YYNGEE. The CDR3 is CASSAAGLAGGRTQYF. CDR3 coding DNA: TGTGCCAGCAGCGCCGCGGGACTAGCGGGAGGGAGAACGCAGTATTTT.

This rearrangement joins TRBV30 to TRBJ2-3; no firm D call. V lost 5 bases to trimming and J lost 4 bases, with 13 bases between them. Germline V lookup: CDR1 GTSNPN, CDR2 SVGIG (reference sequence). The length of the CDR3 is 13 residues. Here the CDR3 DNA reads TGTGCCTGGGGGGTCAGTTTCGCAGATACGCAGTATTTT. It is translated as CAWGVSFADTQYF. The complete variable domain, with remaining parts taken from reference TRBV30 and TRBJ2-3, reads SQTIHQWPATLVQPVGSPLSLECTVEGTSNPNLYWYRQAAGRGLQLLFYSVGIGQISSEVPQNLSASRPQDRQFILSSKKLLLSDSGFYLCAWGVSFADTQYFGPGTRLTVL.

The rearrangement joins TRBV6-6 to TRBJ1-1; D unresolved. There are 13 residues in the CDR3. V was cut by 1 base and J by 0 bases, with 3 bases left in between. Germline V gene lookup returns CDR1 MNHNY and CDR2 SVGAGI (reference sequence). The CDR3 loop reads CASSYYMNTEAFF. The DNA of the CDR3 is TGTGCCAGCAGTTACTACATGAACACTGAAGCTTTCTTT.

V usage is TRBV5-8 and J usage is TRBJ2-5, with D perhaps matching TRBD1 or TRBD2 (5 bases each). Trimming pared 4 bases from V and 2 bases from J, leaving 12 bases between. This CDR3 region has 14 residues. From germline, CDR1 is SGHTS and CDR2 YDEGEE. The CDR3: CASSPGTGQETQYF. Here the CDR3 DNA reads TGTGCCAGCAGCCCGGGGACGGGTCAAGAGACCCAGTACTTC.

The chain couples TRBV7-8 to TRBJ2-7; possibly TRBD2 for D (5 bases). The germline gives CDR1 SGHVS, CDR2 FQNEAQ. Trimming shortened V by 5 bases and J by 0 bases, and 17 bases separated the two germline ends. The length of the CDR3 is 16 residues. The CDR3 protein is CASSRYSGASSYEQYV. CDR3 nucleotides: TGTGCCAGCAGCCGATACAGCGGAGCCAGCTCCTACGAGCAGTACGTC.

V and J are TRBV5-4 and TRBJ2-5; 7 bases fit TRBD2. This CDR3 has 13 residues. The V segment lost 4 bases and the J segment 11 bases; nucleotides outside the gene matches: 11. CDR1 and CDR2 (germline): SGHNT, YYREEE (reference sequence). This CDR3 reads CASSLADRQEQYF. The CDR3 DNA follows: TGTGCCAGCAGCCTAGCGGATAGGCAAGAGCAGTACTTC.

This clone occurred once. The chain is built from TRBV25-1 and TRBJ2-2, with 11 positions matching TRBD1. Looked up from germline, CDR1 is MGHDK and CDR2 is SYGVNS. The CDR3 contains 17 residues. J gave up 1 base and V 1 base, and 2 bases lay outside the gene matches. CDR3 bases: TGTGCCAGCAGTGAATGGGGACAGGGGGGGAACACCGGGGAGCTGTTTTTT. This sequence encodes CASSEWGQGGNTGELFF.

The CDR3 nucleotides are TGTGCCAGCACCACACTCGGGGGATCGAATAACTATGGCTACACCTTC. Protein product: CASTTLGGSNNYGYTF. The chain joins TRBV7-9 to TRBJ1-2, with a weak D call TRBD1 (5 bases). CDR3 length: 16 amino acids. Germline V gene data show CDR1 as SEHNR and CDR2 as FQNEAQ (reference sequence). V lost 7 bases, J lost 1 base, and 19 bases lay in between.